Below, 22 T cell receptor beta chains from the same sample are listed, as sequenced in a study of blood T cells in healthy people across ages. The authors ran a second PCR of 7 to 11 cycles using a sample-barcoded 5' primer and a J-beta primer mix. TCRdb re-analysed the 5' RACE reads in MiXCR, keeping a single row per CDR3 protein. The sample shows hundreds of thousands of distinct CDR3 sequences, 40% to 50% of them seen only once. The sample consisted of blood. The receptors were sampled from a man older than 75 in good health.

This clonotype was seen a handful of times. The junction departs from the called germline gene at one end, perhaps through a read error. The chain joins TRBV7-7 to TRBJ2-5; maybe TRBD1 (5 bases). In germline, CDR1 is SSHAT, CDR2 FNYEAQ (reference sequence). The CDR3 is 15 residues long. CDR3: CASSLVGAPSETQYF. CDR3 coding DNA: TGTGCTAGCAGCTTAGTTGGGGCTCCCTCCGAGACCCAGTACTTC.

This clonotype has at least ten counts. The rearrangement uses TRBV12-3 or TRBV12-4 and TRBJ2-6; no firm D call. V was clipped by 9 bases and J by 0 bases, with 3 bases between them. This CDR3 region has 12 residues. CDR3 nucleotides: TGTGCCAGTCACTCTGGGGCCAACGTCCTGACTTTC. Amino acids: CASHSGANVLTF.

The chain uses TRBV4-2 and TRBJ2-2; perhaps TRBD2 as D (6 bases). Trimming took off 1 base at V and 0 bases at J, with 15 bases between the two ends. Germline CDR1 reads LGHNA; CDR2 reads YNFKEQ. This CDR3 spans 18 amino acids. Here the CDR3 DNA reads TGTGCCAGCAGCCAAGGGAGTGTGGCTAGCGCGAACACCGGGGAGCTGTTTTTT. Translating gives CASSQGSVASANTGELFF.

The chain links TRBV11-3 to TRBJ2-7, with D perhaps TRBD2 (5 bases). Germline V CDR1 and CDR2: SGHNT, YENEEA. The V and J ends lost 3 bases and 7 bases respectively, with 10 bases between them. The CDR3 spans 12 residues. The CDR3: CASSFGGREQYF. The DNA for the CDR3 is TGTGCCAGCAGCTTTGGAGGTCGGGAGCAGTACTTC.

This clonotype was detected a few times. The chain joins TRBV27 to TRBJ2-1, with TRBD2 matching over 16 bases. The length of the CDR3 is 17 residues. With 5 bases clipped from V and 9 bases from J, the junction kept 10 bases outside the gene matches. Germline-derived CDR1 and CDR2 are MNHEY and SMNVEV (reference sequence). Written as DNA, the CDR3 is TGTGCCAGCAGTACTACGGGACTAGCGGGAGGGTGGGGTGAGCAGTTCTTC. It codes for CASSTTGLAGGWGEQFF.

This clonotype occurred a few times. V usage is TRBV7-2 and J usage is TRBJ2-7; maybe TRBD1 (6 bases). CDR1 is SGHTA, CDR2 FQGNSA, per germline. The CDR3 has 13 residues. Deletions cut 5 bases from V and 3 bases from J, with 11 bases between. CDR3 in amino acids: CASSLGQRYEQYF. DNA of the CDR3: TGTGCCAGCAGCCTCGGACAGCGCTACGAGCAGTACTTC.

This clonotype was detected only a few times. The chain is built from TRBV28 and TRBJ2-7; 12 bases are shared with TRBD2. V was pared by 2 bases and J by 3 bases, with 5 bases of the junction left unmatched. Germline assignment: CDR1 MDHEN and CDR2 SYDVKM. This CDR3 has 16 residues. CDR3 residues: CASSLRTSGTRYEQYF. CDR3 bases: TGTGCCAGCAGTTTAAGGACTAGCGGGACCCGCTACGAGCAGTACTTC.

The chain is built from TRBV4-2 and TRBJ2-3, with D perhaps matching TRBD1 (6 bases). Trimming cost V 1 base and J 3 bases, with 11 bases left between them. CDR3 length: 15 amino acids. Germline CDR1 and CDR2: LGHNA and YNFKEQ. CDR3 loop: CASSQAPGETDTQYF. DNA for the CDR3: TGTGCCAGCAGCCAAGCCCCAGGGGAAACAGATACGCAGTATTTT.

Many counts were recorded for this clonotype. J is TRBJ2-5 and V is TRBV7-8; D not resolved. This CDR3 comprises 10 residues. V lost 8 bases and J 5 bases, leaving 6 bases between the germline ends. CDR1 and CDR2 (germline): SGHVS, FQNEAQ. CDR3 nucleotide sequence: TGTGCCAGCGCCTTTGAGACCCAGTACTTC. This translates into CASAFETQYF.

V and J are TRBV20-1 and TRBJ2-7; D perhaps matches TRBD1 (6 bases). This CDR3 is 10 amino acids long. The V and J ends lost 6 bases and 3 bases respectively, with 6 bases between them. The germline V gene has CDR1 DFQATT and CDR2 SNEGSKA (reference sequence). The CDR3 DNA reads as TGCAGTGCACAGGGCTACGAGCAGTACTTC. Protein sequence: CSAQGYEQYF.

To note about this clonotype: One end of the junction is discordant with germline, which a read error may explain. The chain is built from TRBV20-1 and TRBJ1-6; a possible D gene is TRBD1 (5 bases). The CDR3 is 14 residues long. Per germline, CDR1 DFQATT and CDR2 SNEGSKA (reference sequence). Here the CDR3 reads CSAISDSKYSPLHF. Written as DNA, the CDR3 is TGCAGTGCTATAAGCGACAGCAAGTATTCGCCCCTCCACTTT.

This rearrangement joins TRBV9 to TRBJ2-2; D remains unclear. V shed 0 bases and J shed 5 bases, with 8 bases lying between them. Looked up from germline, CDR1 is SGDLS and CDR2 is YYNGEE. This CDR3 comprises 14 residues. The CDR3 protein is CASSVALSTGELFF. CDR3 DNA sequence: TGTGCCAGCAGCGTAGCGCTCTCAACCGGGGAGCTGTTTTTT.

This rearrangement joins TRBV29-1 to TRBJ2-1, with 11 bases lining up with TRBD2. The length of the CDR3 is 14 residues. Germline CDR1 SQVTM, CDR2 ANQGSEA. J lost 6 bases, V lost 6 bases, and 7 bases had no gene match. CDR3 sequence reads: CSVSVAGGPNEQFF. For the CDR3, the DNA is TGCAGCGTCTCGGTAGCGGGGGGGCCCAATGAGCAGTTCTTC.

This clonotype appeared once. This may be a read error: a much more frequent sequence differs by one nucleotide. The CDR3 spells CASSPERGVWYGYTF. CDR3 DNA: TGTGCCAGCAGCCCCGAAAGGGGCGTCTGGTATGGCTACACCTTC. This sequence joins TRBV4-2 and TRBJ1-2, with D perhaps TRBD1 (5 bases). Trimming pared 4 bases from V and 5 bases from J, leaving 17 bases between. The CDR3 is 15 amino acids. Germline V CDR1 and CDR2: LGHNA, YNFKEQ.

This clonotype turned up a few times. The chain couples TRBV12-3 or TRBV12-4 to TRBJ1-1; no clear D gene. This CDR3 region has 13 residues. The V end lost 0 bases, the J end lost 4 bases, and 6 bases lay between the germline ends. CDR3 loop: CASSLASSTEAFF. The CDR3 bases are TGTGCCAGCAGTTTAGCCTCTTCCACTGAAGCTTTCTTT.

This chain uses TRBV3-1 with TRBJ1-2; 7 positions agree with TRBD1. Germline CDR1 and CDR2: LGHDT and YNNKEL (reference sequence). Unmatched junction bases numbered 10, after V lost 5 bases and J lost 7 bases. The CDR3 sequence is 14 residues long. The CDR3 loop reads CASSLRQGRSGYTF. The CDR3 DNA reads TGTGCCAGCAGCTTACGACAGGGTCGATCTGGCTACACCTTC.

The CDR3 loop is CASSYAGNLNTGELFF. The CDR3 DNA follows: TGTGCCAGCAGTTACGCGGGGAACCTAAACACCGGGGAGCTGTTTTTT. This chain joins TRBV6-2 or TRBV6-3 and TRBJ2-2; weak D call: TRBD2 (6 bases). The CDR3 extends over 16 amino acids. Germline CDR1 reads MNHEY; CDR2 reads SVGEGT. The V and J ends lost 2 bases and 2 bases respectively, with 12 bases between them.

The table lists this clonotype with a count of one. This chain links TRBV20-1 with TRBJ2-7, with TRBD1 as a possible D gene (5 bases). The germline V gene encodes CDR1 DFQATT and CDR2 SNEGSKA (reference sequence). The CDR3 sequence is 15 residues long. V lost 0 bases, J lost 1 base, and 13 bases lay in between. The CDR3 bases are TGCAGTGCTAGAGATGGGCAGGGTTGGTCCTACGAGCAGTACTTC. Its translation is CSARDGQGWSYEQYF.

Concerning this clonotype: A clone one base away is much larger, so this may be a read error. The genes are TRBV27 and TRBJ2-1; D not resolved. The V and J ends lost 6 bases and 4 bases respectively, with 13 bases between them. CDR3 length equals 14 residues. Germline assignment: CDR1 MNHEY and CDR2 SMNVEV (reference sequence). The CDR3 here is CASSQPPKYNEQFF. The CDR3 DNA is TGTGCCAGCAGCCAACCCCCCAAGTACAATGAGCAGTTCTTC.

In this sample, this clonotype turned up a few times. CDR3 DNA: TGTGCCAGCGCCCCAGCGGGAGGGCCGAATGAGCAGTTCTTC. As protein: CASAPAGGPNEQFF. The chain combines TRBV6-4 with TRBJ2-1; 10 positions match TRBD2. Germline V gene lookup returns CDR1 MRHNA and CDR2 SNTAGT. CDR3 size: 14 residues. The ends lost 8 bases at V and 7 bases at J; junction bases unmatched: 8.

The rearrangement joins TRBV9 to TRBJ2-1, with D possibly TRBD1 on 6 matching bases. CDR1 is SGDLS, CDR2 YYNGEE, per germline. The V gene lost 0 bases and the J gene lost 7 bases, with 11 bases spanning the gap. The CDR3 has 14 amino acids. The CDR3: CASSVGLGTNEQFF. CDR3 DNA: TGTGCCAGCAGCGTAGGCCTCGGGACAAATGAGCAGTTCTTC.

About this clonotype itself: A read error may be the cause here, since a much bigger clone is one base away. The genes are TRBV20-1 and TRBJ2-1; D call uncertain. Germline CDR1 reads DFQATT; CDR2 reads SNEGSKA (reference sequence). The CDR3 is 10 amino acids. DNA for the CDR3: TGCAGGGCTACCAACAATGAGCAGTTCTTC. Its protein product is CRATNNEQFF.